Below are 9 T cell receptor beta chains sequenced from a single sample in a study of T cell repertoires in aging, cancer and after chemotherapy. Multiplex touch-down PCR with TRB-A/B primers amplified rearranged V-D-J TRB sequences. TCRdb reanalysed the multiplex PCR reads using MiXCR and keeps one entry per CDR3 protein. The sample has about 17,000 distinct CDR3 sequences, around half seen once. Amplification of TCR beta used genomic DNA extracted from peripheral blood. The sequenced sample was blood. Receptors originate from a human donor in good health.

V is TRBV11-1 and J is TRBJ1-1; 9 bases line up with TRBD1. Germline assignment: CDR1 SGHAT and CDR2 FQDESV (reference sequence). V was clipped by 5 bases and J by 0 bases; unmatched bases: 4. This CDR3 has 15 amino acids. CDR3: CASSVQGAVNTEAFF. The DNA for the CDR3 is TGTGCCAGCAGCGTACAGGGGGCAGTGAACACTGAAGCTTTCTTT.

The rearrangement uses TRBV27 and TRBJ1-4; no clear D. The CDR3 contains 13 residues. The germline V and J ends were trimmed by 5 bases and 6 bases, with 10 bases remaining between them. CDR1 and CDR2 (germline): MNHEY, SMNVEV (reference sequence). The CDR3 reads CASSGRSYEKLFF. The CDR3 nucleotides read TGTGCCAGCAGTGGCAGGTCCTATGAAAAACTGTTTTTT.

The chain employs TRBV18 and TRBJ2-5; no reliable D call. From germline, CDR1 is KGHSH and CDR2 LQKENI. This CDR3 spans 13 amino acids. V was pared by 2 bases and J by 0 bases, with 4 bases between. CDR3 sequence (DNA): TGTGCCAGCTCACCAGCGTACCAAGAGACCCAGTACTTC. Translation gives CASSPAYQETQYF.

This sequence joins TRBV27 and TRBJ1-2; TRBD1 matches at 7 bases. The CDR3 covers 14 residues. Germline loops: CDR1 MNHEY, CDR2 SMNVEV (reference sequence). Unmatched junction bases numbered 5, after V lost 4 bases and J lost 3 bases. The CDR3 nucleotides are TGTGCCAGCAGTTACACCACAGGGGACTATGGCTACACCTTC. It is translated as CASSYTTGDYGYTF.

The chain joins TRBV6-6 to TRBJ2-7; the match to TRBD2 covers 11 bases. In germline, CDR1 is MNHNY, CDR2 SVGAGI (reference sequence). The CDR3 has 13 amino acids. The V and J ends lost 8 bases and 3 bases, in that order; junction bases with no gene match: 3. The CDR3 protein is CASWGTSGYEQYF. Written as DNA, the CDR3 is TGTGCCAGCTGGGGGACTAGCGGCTACGAGCAGTACTTC.

The V call is TRBV30, the J call TRBJ2-5; TRBD2 matches at 10 bases. Germline V gene data show CDR1 as GTSNPN and CDR2 as SVGIG (reference sequence). The CDR3 runs to 15 residues. Germline trimming cut 1 base from V and 5 bases from J; bases unmatched to any gene: 7. The CDR3 is CAWSASGLAMETQYF. The CDR3 DNA reads as TGTGCCTGGAGTGCCTCGGGACTAGCGATGGAGACCCAGTACTTC.

This clonotype is medium-sized (0.01 to 0.1%). V and J are TRBV29-1 and TRBJ2-3, with 9 bases identical to TRBD1. The CDR3 is 13 residues long. Germline V CDR1 and CDR2: SQVTM, ANQGSEA. V shed 5 bases, J shed 5 bases, and the junction held 5 bases outside the gene matches. CDR3 in amino acids: CSVPGQGGDTQYF. CDR3 DNA: TGCAGCGTTCCGGGACAGGGAGGAGATACGCAGTATTTT.

The gene calls are TRBV6-5 and TRBJ2-1; TRBD2 aligns across 8 bases. Looked up from germline, CDR1 is MNHEY and CDR2 is SVGAGI. The junction had 10 bases not matched to a gene; V was cut back by 7 bases and J by 2 bases. CDR3 size: 16 residues. This chain's CDR3 is CASTGLARAPYNEQFF. CDR3 DNA: TGTGCCAGCACCGGACTAGCCAGAGCCCCCTACAATGAGCAGTTCTTC.

This clonotype was counted a few times. This chain uses TRBV19 with TRBJ2-2, with D perhaps TRBD1 (5 bases). Germline loops: CDR1 LNHDA, CDR2 SQIVND (reference sequence). CDR3 length: 14 residues. V dropped 7 bases and J dropped 5 bases, with 14 bases sitting between them. CDR3 loop: CASIGRGRTGELFF. The CDR3 DNA reads as TGTGCCAGTATAGGAAGGGGAAGAACCGGGGAGCTGTTTTTT. Using reference TRBV19 and TRBJ2-2 for the parts outside the CDR3, the full variable domain is DGGITQSPKYLFRKEGQNVTLSCEQNLNHDAMYWYRQDPGQGLRLIYYSQIVNDFQKGDIAEGYSVSREKKESFPLTVTSAQKNPTAFYLCASIGRGRTGELFFGEGSRLTVL.